This is a list of T cell receptor beta chains from one sample in a study of beta chain features in type 1 diabetes. The assay was immunoSEQ multiplex PCR, and TCRdb's table has in-frame clones only and misses some. Of under 250,000 clones in the sample, 25% to 35% were seen once. Sequenced: central memory CD4+ T cells from blood. These TCRs come from a man aged 30 to 45 in good health. The CDR3 runs from the conserved cysteine through the conserved F or W. The order of the fields is clone size, D gene, CDR3 length, V gene, J gene, CDR3 DNA, CDR3 protein. A D gene is named only where the DNA matches it firmly. Not every row has a clone size; where given, it reads once, few, many or a size class.

>few|NA|13|TRBV11-3|TRBJ2-3
TGTGCCAGCAGCCCGGCGGGGCCGGATACGCAGTATTTT
CASSPAGPDTQYF
>NA|NA|13|TRBV2|TRBJ2-3
TGTGCCAGCAGTGGGGTGAGCACAGATACGCAGTATTTT
CASSGVSTDTQYF
>few|NA|13|TRBV7-9|TRBJ1-5
TGTGCCAGCAGCCGAGGGGAGAATCAGCCCCAGCATTTT
CASSRGENQPQHF
>few|NA|17|TRBV9|TRBJ2-3
TGTGCCAGCAGCCGCCGCTCCGGGACGGTTAGCACAGATACGCAGTATTTT
CASSRRSGTVSTDTQYF
>NA|TRBD2|16|TRBV29-1|TRBJ2-3
TGCAGCGTTGAAGATCTAGCGGGAGGGTTCACAGATACGCAGTATTTT
CSVEDLAGGFTDTQYF
>NA|NA|14|TRBV30|TRBJ1-2
TGTGCCTTTCCTCTAGGGGGAATTAACTATGGCTACACCTTC
CAFPLGGINYGYTF
>many|NA|16|TRBV7-9|TRBJ2-1
TGTGCCAGCAGCATCGGCAACACAGGATTCTACAATGAGCAGTTCTTC
CASSIGNTGFYNEQFF
>once|NA|12|TRBV2|TRBJ1-5
TGTGCCAGCAGTGAAGGGGATCAGCCCCAGCATTTT
CASSEGDQPQHF
>few|NA|13|TRBV7-2|TRBJ2-7
TGTGCCAGCAGCTTAGCGCAGGACTACGAGCAGTACTTC
CASSLAQDYEQYF
>NA|TRBD2|13|TRBV28|TRBJ2-3
TGTGCCAGCCTTAGCGGGGTCACAGATACGCAGTATTTT
CASLSGVTDTQYF
>NA|NA|16|TRBV30|TRBJ2-4
TGTGCCTGGAGTGTATTGGGGGCCGGGGCCAAAAACATTCAGTACTTC
CAWSVLGAGAKNIQYF
>few|NA|13|TRBV7-7|TRBJ2-1
TGTGCCAGCAGCCCCTTGGAAGGGGGTGAGCAGTTCTTC
CASSPLEGGEQFF
>few|TRBD1|17|TRBV7-9|TRBJ1-4
TGTGCCAGCAGCCCCGGGACAGGGGGCGTAGCTAATGAAAAACTGTTTTTT
CASSPGTGGVANEKLFF
>many|NA|14|TRBV5-4|TRBJ2-5
TGTGCCAGCAGCTTGGGGATCGAGCAAGAGACCCAGTACTTC
CASSLGIEQETQYF
>NA|NA|14|TRBV30|TRBJ1-5
TGTGCCTGGAGTGTAGCCTCTCGCAATCAGCCCCAGCATTTT
CAWSVASRNQPQHF
>NA|TRBD1|13|TRBV10-3|TRBJ2-7
TGTGCCACCGGACAGGGGGTAGACTACGAGCAGTACTTC
CATGQGVDYEQYF
>few|NA|12|TRBV14|TRBJ2-7
TGTGCCAGCAACCAAGTTTGGGGCGAGCAGTACTTC
CASNQVWGEQYF
>NA|TRBD1|14|TRBV7-2|TRBJ2-7
TGTGCCAGCAAGGGACAGTCGGGTATCTACGAGCAGTACTTC
CASKGQSGIYEQYF
>NA|NA|15|TRBV7-9|TRBJ2-5
TGTGCCAGCAGCTTAACAGGGCTTCCCAGGGAGACCCAGTACTTC
CASSLTGLPRETQYF
>NA|NA|11|TRBV7-2|TRBJ2-2
TGTGCCAGCAGCTTAGGGGTGGAGCTGTTTTTT
CASSLGVELFF
>NA|NA|12|TRBV19|TRBJ2-1
TGTGCCAGTAGTATGGAGTTTGCTGAGCAGTTCTTC
CASSMEFAEQFF
>NA|TRBD2|16|TRBV5-6|TRBJ2-1
TGTGCCAGTGGGGAGGGGATGGGTCGCTCCTACAATGAGCAGTTCTTC
CASGEGMGRSYNEQFF
>many|NA|13|TRBV6-5|TRBJ1-1
TGTGCCAGCAGGGACGGGATGAACACTGAAGCTTTCTTT
CASRDGMNTEAFF
>few|NA|12|TRBV4-3|TRBJ1-2
TGCGCCAGCAGCACAAGTAACTATGGCTACACCTTC
CASSTSNYGYTF
>many|NA|13|TRBV4-1|TRBJ2-7
TGCGCCAGCAGCCTTGGGTCGGTGACCGAGCAGTACTTC
CASSLGSVTEQYF
>once|NA|13|TRBV29-1|TRBJ1-2
TGCAGCGTTGATGGCAGGAAAAACTATGGCTACACCTTC
CSVDGRKNYGYTF
>NA|NA|14|TRBV7-6|TRBJ1-1
TGTGCCAGCAGCGCAACAGAGGGGTATACTGAAGCTTTCTTT
CASSATEGYTEAFF
>NA|TRBD2|15|TRBV27|TRBJ2-1
TGTGCCAGCAGTTTATTGGCTAGCGGGGGGAGTGAGCAGTTCTTC
CASSLLASGGSEQFF
>NA|NA|14|TRBV29-1|TRBJ1-2
TGCAGCGTTGCCTTACAGGGATCGGGCTATGGCTACACCTTC
CSVALQGSGYGYTF
>NA|NA|13|TRBV30|TRBJ1-1
TGTGCCTGGAGTGGCCCCGTTTACTCTGAAGCTTTCTTT
CAWSGPVYSEAFF
>NA|NA|13|TRBV10-3|TRBJ1-1
TGTGCCATCAATCAGGGACAGAACACTGAAGCTTTCTTT
CAINQGQNTEAFF
>NA|TRBD2|15|TRBV7-9|TRBJ2-2
TGTGCCAGCAGCCCAAGGGGACTAACCACCGGGGAGCTGTTTTTT
CASSPRGLTTGELFF
>NA|NA|13|TRBV7-2|TRBJ1-2
TGTGCCAGCAGCTTAGATCGATTCTATGGCTACACCTTC
CASSLDRFYGYTF
>NA|NA|11|TRBV28|TRBJ1-2
TGTGCCAGCAGTTCTGGATATGGCTACACCTTC
CASSSGYGYTF
>few|NA|13|TRBV30|TRBJ1-1
TGTGCCTGGAGTACTTTTGGTTTAGGTGAAGCTTTCTTT
CAWSTFGLGEAFF
>NA|NA|14|TRBV15|TRBJ2-5
TGTGCCACCAGCAGAGGGATGGATGTGGAGACCCAGTACTTC
CATSRGMDVETQYF
>NA|NA|14|TRBV4-1|TRBJ2-7
TGCGCCAGCAGCCAAGTTATCGGGTCATTCGAGCAGTACTTC
CASSQVIGSFEQYF
>few|TRBD1|14|TRBV30|TRBJ2-7
TGTGCCTGCAAGCGTGGACAGGACTCCTACGAGCAGTACTTC
CACKRGQDSYEQYF
>NA|NA|13|TRBV14|TRBJ1-2
TGTGCCAGCAGCCCTCAGCGGGTGGCTGGCTACACCTTC
CASSPQRVAGYTF
>NA|NA|12|TRBV6-5|TRBJ2-5
TGTGCCAGCAGATCACCAAGGGAGACCCAGTACTTC
CASRSPRETQYF
>few|NA|15|TRBV19|TRBJ2-1
TGTGCCAGTAGTCCGAGGGCGCGGGATTACAATGAGCAGTTCTTC
CASSPRARDYNEQFF
>NA|TRBD1|15|TRBV15|TRBJ2-1
TGTGCCACCAGCAGACGACAGGGTGGTGTTGATGAGCAGTTCTTC
CATSRRQGGVDEQFF
>NA|NA|13|TRBV7-6|TRBJ1-1
TGTGCCAGCAGCTTAGGGAGGAACACTGAAGCTTTCTTT
CASSLGRNTEAFF
>NA|NA|12|TRBV10-3|TRBJ1-2
TGTGCCATCACCGCCTCGGGGGGGAAGCACACCTTC
CAITASGGKHTF
>few|NA|13|TRBV13|TRBJ2-7
TGTGCCAGCAGCCAGTCCGGGACCTACGAGCAGTACTTC
CASSQSGTYEQYF
>NA|TRBD2|14|TRBV7-9|TRBJ2-7
TGTGCCAGCAGCCCGCGACTAGCGGGAGACGAGCAGTACTTC
CASSPRLAGDEQYF
>NA|TRBD1|14|TRBV5-4|TRBJ2-1
TGTGCCAGCAGCCTCCGGGACAGGGACAATGAGCAGTTCTTC
CASSLRDRDNEQFF
>NA|TRBD2|15|TRBV10-3|TRBJ2-5
TGTGCCATCAGCCCGGGACTAGCGGGCCAAGAGACCCAGTACTTC
CAISPGLAGQETQYF
>NA|NA|15|TRBV7-6|TRBJ2-1
TGTGCCAGCAGCTTAGATCGCCCTACCTACAATGAGCAGTTCTTC
CASSLDRPTYNEQFF
>NA|NA|14|TRBV7-2|TRBJ1-1
TGTGCCAGCACACTCCTGACAGGCAACACTGAAGCTTTCTTT
CASTLLTGNTEAFF
>medium-sized|TRBD1|15|TRBV6-5|TRBJ2-7
TGTGCCAGCAGTTACACTAAGGACAGGGTCTACGAGCAGTACTTC
CASSYTKDRVYEQYF
>NA|NA|14|TRBV7-2|TRBJ2-5
TGTGCCAGCAGCAGCCGGCTCGGTGGGGAGACCCAGTACTTC
CASSSRLGGETQYF
>NA|TRBD2|15|TRBV10-3|TRBJ2-1
TGTGCCATCAGCGCGGGACTAGCGGAATACAATGAGCAGTTCTTC
CAISAGLAEYNEQFF